The present T cell receptor (beta chain) was sequenced within a study of T cells in localized non-small cell lung cancer. General study findings and limits: Heterogeneity stays possible, as sequencing covered only one tumor region.

The germline V gene encodes CDR1 LNHDA and CDR2 SQIVND (reference sequence). The CDR3 contains 15 residues. For this clone: Its cognate antigen is unknown.

Generated by immunoSEQ multiplex PCR, the TCRdb table keeps only in-frame clones and is missing some. Here the sample spans more than 11,000 clones, about 92% being singletons. The chain carries TRBV19 and TRBJ2-5; 7 bases align to TRBD1. The closer fit of TRBJ2-7 to the DNA end suggests the J call may be wrong. The sample consisted of peripheral blood mononuclear cells, taken before any cancer treatment. This receptor was identified in a man aged 35-75 years with stage III lung adenocarcinoma. The chain's CDR3 is CASSIRGQGSYEQYF. CDR3 nucleotide sequence: TGTGCCAGTAGTATTAGGGGGCAGGGCTCCTACGAGCAGTACTTC.